Below, 19 T cell receptor beta chains from the same sample are listed, as sequenced in a study of blood T cells in healthy people across ages. The second PCR ran about 6 to 12 cycles with a sample-barcoded 5' primer and J-beta primers. TCRdb reprocessed the 5' RACE reads with MiXCR, giving one entry per CDR3 protein. The sample lists around 1,900,000 distinct CDR3 sequences; approximately 39% were seen once. Sequencing was done on a sample of blood. These receptors came from a human donor in good health.

The table lists this clonotype with a few counts. The gene calls are TRBV27 and TRBJ2-7; 7 positions match TRBD1. The V gene end was trimmed by 8 bases and the J gene end by 5 bases; junction bases not matched to a gene: 3. CDR1 is MNHEY and CDR2 is SMNVEV in the germline V gene (reference sequence). The CDR3 runs 11 residues. The CDR3 DNA is TGTGCCAGCCTAGGGGGCCACGAGCAGTACTTC. This codes for CASLGGHEQYF.

This clonotype has just a few counts. The J gene is TRBJ2-1, the V gene TRBV14, with 8 bases matching TRBD1. Trimming at V came to 1 base and at J to 7 bases, leaving 6 bases not matched to a gene. Germline lookup yields CDR1 SGHDN and CDR2 FVKESK. The CDR3 sequence is 15 residues long. DNA of the CDR3: TGTGCCAGCAGCCAAGCTTGGACAGGGCGGAATGAGCAGTTCTTC. As protein: CASSQAWTGRNEQFF.

V gene TRBV20-1 combines with J gene TRBJ1-2; D may be TRBD1 (5 bases). From germline, CDR1 is DFQATT and CDR2 SNEGSKA (reference sequence). V was shortened by 1 base and J by 6 bases, with 15 bases between the two germline ends. This CDR3 comprises 14 residues. For the CDR3, the DNA is TGCAGTGCTAGAGGGGCAGGGATAACAGATGGCTACACCTTC. Its translation: CSARGAGITDGYTF.

Remarks on this clonotype: At one end, the junction sequence differs from germline, possibly due to a read error. V gene TRBV20-1 combines with J gene TRBJ2-3; D is possibly TRBD2 (5 bases). CDR3 length: 16 residues. Per germline, CDR1 DFQATT and CDR2 SNEGSKA (reference sequence). As DNA, the CDR3 is TGCAGTACTAGAGATCCTACGGCCGTTCGGCCAGATACGCAGTATTTT. This translates into CSTRDPTAVRPDTQYF.

The chain recombines TRBV12-3 or TRBV12-4 with TRBJ1-2; the match to TRBD1 covers 7 bases. This CDR3 is built from 14 residues. V trimming: 2 bases; J trimming: 4 bases; junction bases outside the gene matches: 4. The CDR3 region has the DNA TGTGCCAGCAGTTTATACAGGGGCACCTATGGCTACACCTTC. Encoded protein: CASSLYRGTYGYTF.

This sequence joins TRBV21-1 and TRBJ2-4; the DNA was not used to check the table's D call, TRBD2. TRBV21-1 is an annotated pseudogene. This CDR3 contains 17 residues. Here the CDR3 DNA reads TGTGCCAGCAGCAAAGCGGCCGGGTGGGGAGCCAAAAACATTCAGTACTTC. This encodes CASSKAAGWGAKNIQYF.

The chain has TRBV5-6 and TRBJ2-3, with TRBD2 as a possible D gene (5 bases). The CDR3 runs to 14 residues. V lost 2 bases and J 6 bases, leaving 13 bases between the germline ends. Germline V gives CDR1 SGHDT, CDR2 YYEEEE. This CDR3 reads CASSFVGRTDTQYF. The CDR3 nucleotides are TGTGCCAGCAGCTTTGTTGGGAGAACTGATACGCAGTATTTT.

The sample holds a few counts of this clonotype. This chain connects TRBV7-2 to TRBJ1-1, with 7 bases that match TRBD1. CDR1 SGHTA and CDR2 FQGNSA come from the germline V gene. V was clipped by 4 bases and J by 1 base; unmatched bases: 9. The CDR3 spans 16 residues. In DNA, the CDR3 is TGTGCCAGCAGCTCCATCCCCTGGACAGGGAACACTGAAGCTTTCTTT. Its protein product is CASSSIPWTGNTEAFF.

The J gene is TRBJ2-2, the V gene TRBV25-1, with D tentatively TRBD2 (7 bases). The germline V gene encodes CDR1 MGHDK and CDR2 SYGVNS. The CDR3 spans 16 residues. The germline V and J ends were trimmed by 3 bases and 5 bases, with 16 bases remaining between them. CDR3 residues: CASSDTWGGQTGELFF. In DNA form, the CDR3 reads TGTGCCAGCAGTGATACTTGGGGGGGGCAAACCGGGGAGCTGTTTTTT.

The V gene is TRBV21-1, the J gene TRBJ2-3. TRBV21-1 is a recognized pseudogene. This CDR3 is 13 amino acids long. In DNA, the CDR3 is TGTGCCAGCAGCAAAGGGGCACGGGATACGCAGTATTTT. It is translated as CASSKGARDTQYF.

This chain uses TRBV13 with TRBJ1-2; D uncertain. The V and J ends lost 2 bases and 2 bases respectively, with 9 bases between them. This CDR3 spans 14 amino acids. Germline V lookup: CDR1 PRHDT, CDR2 FYEKMQ (reference sequence). CDR3 region: CASSLFLLNYGYTF. CDR3 bases: TGTGCCAGCAGCTTATTTCTCCTGAACTATGGCTACACCTTC.

In this sample, this clonotype turned up a few times. The V gene is TRBV20-1, the J gene TRBJ2-3; D is uncertain. The CDR3 extends over 12 amino acids. Germline V lookup: CDR1 DFQATT, CDR2 SNEGSKA (reference sequence). Trimming removed 0 bases from V and 5 bases from J, with 6 bases in between. The CDR3 region is CSARDWIDTQYF. The CDR3 nucleotides are TGCAGTGCTAGAGATTGGATAGATACGCAGTATTTT.

This clonotype was picked up one time. The chain uses TRBV2 and TRBJ1-1; possible D gene TRBD1, 6 bases. The CDR3 is 14 amino acids. Germline values: CDR1 SNHLY, CDR2 FYNNEI. V was shortened by 6 bases and J by 5 bases, with 16 bases between the two germline ends. The CDR3 here is CASSYAGEETEAFF. CDR3 in DNA: TGTGCCAGCAGCTATGCAGGGGAAGAGACTGAAGCTTTCTTT.

The genes are TRBV7-2 and TRBJ2-1, with a tentative D call TRBD2 (5 bases). The CDR3 extends over 15 amino acids. The germline gives CDR1 SGHTA, CDR2 FQGNSA. Trimming pared 2 bases from V and 10 bases from J, leaving 18 bases between. CDR3 protein: CASSLSRAATYEQFF. The CDR3 coding sequence is TGTGCCAGCAGCTTATCGAGGGCAGCCACCTACGAGCAGTTCTTC.

For this clonotype: The junction and the germline gene differ at one end; a read error may be behind it. The chain couples TRBV27 to TRBJ1-4; no firm D call. CDR3 length: 14 residues. CDR1 is MNHEY and CDR2 is SMNVEV in the germline V gene (reference sequence). CDR3 protein: CASSHSSRAGKLCF. CDR3 DNA sequence: TGTGCCAGCAGTCATAGCAGTAGGGCTGGAAAACTGTGTTTT. Based on the CDR3 plus reference TRBV27 and TRBJ1-4, the full variable domain is EAQVTQNPRYLITVTGKKLTVTCSQNMNHEYMSWYRQDPGLGLRQIYYSMNVEVTDKGDVPEGYKVSRKEKRNFPLILESPSPNQTSLYFCASSHSSRAGKLCFGSGTQLSVL.

This clonotype was seen a few times. This rearrangement joins TRBV7-8 to TRBJ2-2, with 8 bases identical to TRBD2. The germline V gene encodes CDR1 SGHVS and CDR2 FQNEAQ. Trimming cost V 1 base and J 1 base; bases outside gene matches: 5. This CDR3 spans 17 amino acids. Written as DNA, the CDR3 is TGTGCCAGCAGCTTAGATTCAGCGGGGGAGAACACCGGGGAGCTGTTTTTT. Residues: CASSLDSAGENTGELFF.

About this clonotype itself: One end of the junction does not line up with germline, which may come from a read error. The chain has TRBV7-7 and TRBJ2-1, with a tentative D call TRBD2 (6 bases). This CDR3 spans 13 amino acids. The germline V gene encodes CDR1 SSHAT and CDR2 FNYEAQ (reference sequence). CDR3 in amino acids: CAGSPGLVNEQFF. The CDR3 coding sequence is TGTGCCGGCAGCCCGGGACTTGTGAATGAGCAGTTCTTC.

This clonotype was seen more than once but under ten times. The J gene is TRBJ2-7, the V gene TRBV2, with a possible D match to TRBD2 (5 bases). The germline V and J ends were trimmed by 9 bases and 3 bases, with 15 bases remaining between them. CDR1 is SNHLY, CDR2 FYNNEI, per germline. The CDR3 extends over 13 amino acids. CDR3 residues: CASGRQLIYEQYF. DNA for the CDR3: TGTGCCAGTGGGAGACAATTGATCTACGAGCAGTACTTC.

The chain has TRBV2 and TRBJ2-3; a weak D match, TRBD1 (5 bases). V shed 10 bases and J shed 0 bases, with 11 bases lying between them. Germline V gene sequence: CDR1 SNHLY, CDR2 FYNNEI. The CDR3 extends over 13 amino acids. This CDR3 is CAMPTASTDTQYF. Written as DNA, the CDR3 is TGTGCCATGCCGACAGCTAGCACAGATACGCAGTATTTT.